A single sample is the source of the 8 T cell receptor beta chains below, sequenced in a study of cytotoxic CD8 clonotypes in ibrutinib-treated CLL. Only in-frame clones appear in the TCRdb table, and some are missing; sequencing was by immunoSEQ multiplex PCR. Of hundreds of thousands of clones in the sample, 70% were seen once. The sequences come from PBMCs, collected after 24 months of ibrutinib treatment. The receptors come from a human donor with chronic lymphocytic leukemia.

The CDR3 DNA sequence: TGTGCCAGCAGGTACAGAGGGACCGGGGAGCTGTTTTTT. It yields the protein CASRYRGTGELFF. The chain employs TRBV6-5 and TRBJ2-2, with D perhaps matching TRBD2 (5 bases). This CDR3 is 13 amino acids long. Germline assignment: CDR1 MNHEY and CDR2 SVGAGI. V dropped 6 bases and J dropped 5 bases, with 10 bases sitting between them.

The chain uses TRBV28 and TRBJ1-2; a possible D gene is TRBD1 (5 bases). This CDR3 is 15 amino acids long. Per the germline V gene, CDR1 is MDHEN and CDR2 is SYDVKM. Between the trimmed V and J ends, which lost 1 base and 0 bases, there was a span of 9 bases. The CDR3: CASSLSTEANYGYTF. For the CDR3, the DNA is TGTGCCAGCAGTTTATCGACAGAAGCTAACTATGGCTACACCTTC.

This sequence joins TRBV27 and TRBJ2-7, with 8 bases aligning to TRBD2. V shed 6 bases, J shed 1 base, and the junction held 2 bases outside the gene matches. Looked up from germline, CDR1 is MNHEY and CDR2 is SMNVEV (reference sequence). The CDR3 spans 13 residues. The CDR3 region has the DNA TGTGCCAGCAGGCGGGAGGATTCCTACGAGCAGTACTTC. Protein product: CASRREDSYEQYF.

The rearrangement links TRBV7-3 to TRBJ2-5; 11 bases map to TRBD2. Germline CDR1 and CDR2: SGHTA and FQGTGA. The V gene end was trimmed by 5 bases and the J gene end by 0 bases; junction bases not matched to a gene: 2. CDR3 size: 15 residues. The CDR3 protein is CASSRGLADQETQYF. CDR3 bases: TGTGCCAGCAGCCGGGGACTAGCGGACCAAGAGACCCAGTACTTC.

The chain recombines TRBV27 with TRBJ2-7; the D gene could be TRBD1 or TRBD2 (5 bases each). The CDR3 sequence is 15 residues long. Germline V gene sequence: CDR1 MNHEY, CDR2 SMNVEV (reference sequence). V dropped 2 bases and J dropped 2 bases, with 13 bases sitting between them. The CDR3 DNA sequence: TGTGCCAGCAGTTTACTCCCCAGGGAGACCTACGAGCAGTACTTC. Translated: CASSLLPRETYEQYF.

The chain couples TRBV5-1 to TRBJ2-2; D tentatively fits TRBD1 or TRBD2 (5 bases each). V dropped 2 bases and J dropped 6 bases, with 17 bases sitting between them. The V gene's germline CDR1 is SGHRS and CDR2 YFSETQ. CDR3 length equals 16 residues. CDR3 DNA: TGCGCCAGCAGCTTATCGGGGCACGGTTCGCCCGGGGAGCTGTTTTTT. As protein: CASSLSGHGSPGELFF.

V usage is TRBV9 and J usage is TRBJ2-2; a possible D gene is TRBD2 (6 bases). From germline, CDR1 is SGDLS and CDR2 YYNGEE. The CDR3 runs 15 residues. V gave up 4 bases and J gave up 6 bases, with 16 bases separating them. The CDR3 protein is CASSPWGLPPGELFF. Written as DNA, the CDR3 is TGTGCCAGCAGCCCGTGGGGACTCCCTCCCGGGGAGCTGTTTTTT.

The chain employs TRBV7-3 and TRBJ2-1, with unresolved D. With 5 bases removed from V and 2 bases from J, the gap between germline ends came to 13 bases. CDR1 and CDR2 (germline): SGHTA, FQGTGA. This CDR3 has 15 residues. The CDR3 here is CASSPVVGPYNEQFF. The CDR3 nucleotides are TGTGCCAGCAGCCCAGTGGTGGGCCCCTACAATGAGCAGTTCTTC.